This TCR beta chain was sequenced in a study of cytomegalovirus exposure and HLA in healthy donors. Study as a whole: Assignment to the Caucasian-associated ancestry cluster applied to around four fifths of the 300 to 500 genotyped donors.

PCR primers comprised 60 Vbeta and 13 Jbeta primers. Sequenced by immunoSEQ multiplex PCR; TCRdb stores in-frame clones only, minus some. The sample lists about 200,000 clones; 75% to 80% were seen once. The germline gives CDR1 MDHEN, CDR2 SYDVKM. Trimming pared 4 bases from V and 2 bases from J, leaving 9 bases between. The CDR3 is 13 residues long. The TCR comes from a man between 18 and 35 years old in good health and CMV-seronegative. V gene TRBV28 combines with J gene TRBJ2-7; possibly TRBD1 for D (6 bases). Material: PBMCs. The CDR3 DNA is TGTGCCAGCAGTTGGGACACCCCCTACGAGCAGTACTTC. It codes for CASSWDTPYEQYF.